This TCR beta chain is from a study of cytomegalovirus exposure and HLA in healthy donors. Study results and limitations: Later on, a genetic analysis was performed. It linked a missense variant in DCLRE1C with V- and J-gene trimming of TCR beta. 87-base-pair reads could not separate some V segments, including TRBV6-2 and TRBV6-3. Follow-up analysis found HLA locus-dependent TCR association rates, highest for DRB1 and lowest for HLA-C. The classifier, whose performance was assessed in both the original and validation cohorts, reportedly diagnosed cytomegalovirus status with high specificity and sensitivity.

PCR employed 60 Vbeta and 13 Jbeta primers. TCRdb keeps only in-frame clones here, not all; method: immunoSEQ multiplex PCR. Altogether roughly 100,000 clones are present, over 55% being singletons, with the ten largest covering 2.5% to 3.5%. The CDR3 contains 13 residues. Trimming left V 2 bases short and J 7 bases short, with 11 bases between. The germline CDR1 and CDR2 sequences are MGHRA and YSYEKL. Regarding this clone: What it recognizes is unknown.

The sample was PBMCs. The clonotype originates from a female donor in good health and CMV-seronegative. The chain has TRBV4-1 and TRBJ1-2, with D possibly matching TRBD1 (5 bases). The CDR3 protein is CASSQKEGSGYTF. CDR3 coding DNA: TGCGCCAGCAGCCAAAAGGAGGGGAGTGGCTACACCTTC.